The 27 T cell receptor beta chains below were found in one sample sequenced in a study of neoadjuvant nivolumab and ipilimumab in lung cancer. Here immunoSEQ multiplex PCR was the method, and the copy in TCRdb shows in-frame clones only, minus some. Here the sample spans about 23,000 clones, around 82% being singletons. Sequenced material: peripheral blood, taken before neoadjuvant nivolumab, alone or with ipilimumab. Source of these receptors: an adult with non-small cell lung cancer.

This sequence joins TRBV2 and TRBJ2-3; D call uncertain. Germline V gives CDR1 SNHLY, CDR2 FYNNEI. The V end was cut by 4 bases, the J end by 0 bases, with 8 bases between. This CDR3 is built from 14 residues. The CDR3: CASSVRPSTDTQYF. As DNA, the CDR3 is TGTGCCAGCAGTGTAAGGCCGAGCACAGATACGCAGTATTTT.

V gene TRBV5-1 combines with J gene TRBJ1-5; TRBD1 matches at 10 bases. The CDR3 has 16 residues. CDR1 and CDR2 (germline): SGHRS, YFSETQ. V gave up 4 bases and J gave up 2 bases; unmatched junction bases: 6. CDR3 sequence reads: CASSLGGTGGNQPQHF. CDR3 DNA sequence: TGCGCCAGCAGCCTGGGGGGGACAGGGGGCAATCAGCCCCAGCATTTT.

V gene TRBV7-9 combines with J gene TRBJ2-5; D remains ambiguous. Between the trimmed V and J ends, which lost 1 base and 2 bases, there was a span of 5 bases. This CDR3 is 13 amino acids long. The germline V gene has CDR1 SEHNR and CDR2 FQNEAQ (reference sequence). CDR3 residues: CASSLVDQETQYF. The CDR3, as DNA: TGTGCCAGCAGCTTAGTGGATCAAGAGACCCAGTACTTC.

V usage is TRBV18 and J usage is TRBJ1-2; possible D gene TRBD1, 6 bases. Germline CDR1 reads KGHSH; CDR2 reads LQKENI. The CDR3 totals 16 residues. V lost 3 bases, J lost 4 bases, and 18 bases lay in between. CDR3 residues: CASSPSGLPGVYGYTF. CDR3 bases: TGTGCCAGCTCACCTTCCGGTCTCCCAGGGGTCTATGGCTACACCTTC.

Only a few counts were recorded for this clone. This chain connects TRBV2 to TRBJ2-5; unclear D gene. V was trimmed by 4 bases and J by 2 bases, leaving 5 bases between them. The V gene's germline CDR1 is SNHLY and CDR2 FYNNEI. The CDR3 extends over 12 amino acids. The CDR3 DNA reads TGTGCCAGCAGTGCCCTACAAGAGACCCAGTACTTC. It yields the protein CASSALQETQYF.

The chain uses TRBV10-2 and TRBJ1-3; 9 positions agree with TRBD1. Germline V gives CDR1 WSHSY, CDR2 SAAADI. The CDR3 is 16 amino acids. Germline trimming cut 6 bases from V and 3 bases from J; bases unmatched to any gene: 9. CDR3 DNA sequence: TGCGCCAGCAGCCCCGGGACAGGGAGCCTTGGAAACACCATATATTTT. It yields the protein CASSPGTGSLGNTIYF.

This rearrangement joins TRBV7-2 to TRBJ1-4, with D possibly matching TRBD1 (6 bases). CDR3 length: 14 amino acids. Trimming pared 0 bases from V and 12 bases from J, leaving 14 bases between. Germline assignment: CDR1 SGHTA and CDR2 FQGNSA. The CDR3 loop is CASSLAFWGGQLFF. The CDR3 DNA sequence: TGTGCCAGCAGCTTAGCATTCTGGGGGGGGCAACTGTTTTTT.

The chain combines TRBV5-1 with TRBJ2-2; 9 bases are shared with TRBD1. The CDR3 consists of 16 residues. The germline V gene has CDR1 SGHRS and CDR2 YFSETQ. Trimming took 4 bases from V and 4 from J; bases not matched to a gene: 8. CDR3 loop: CASSLDRGRTTGELFF. As DNA, the CDR3 is TGCGCCAGCAGCCTCGACAGGGGGAGAACCACCGGGGAGCTGTTTTTT.

This clone was found a few times. The chain carries TRBV7-3 and TRBJ2-7, with a possible D match to TRBD2 (5 bases). The length of the CDR3 is 14 residues. Germline V gene data show CDR1 as SGHTA and CDR2 as FQGTGA. Trimming shortened V by 2 bases and J by 3 bases, and 11 bases separated the two germline ends. This chain's CDR3 is CASSLGREGYEQYF. The CDR3 DNA reads TGTGCCAGCAGCTTAGGGCGTGAGGGCTACGAGCAGTACTTC. The full variable domain, in which reference TRBV7-3 and TRBJ2-7 provide the parts outside the CDR3, is GAGVSQTPSNKVTEKGKYVELRCDPISGHTALYWYRQSLGQGPEFLIYFQGTGAADDSGLPNDRFFAVRPEGSVSTLKIQRTERGDSAVYLCASSLGREGYEQYFGPGTRLTVT.

J is TRBJ2-5 and V is TRBV5-1, with a tentative D call TRBD2 (7 bases). The CDR3 is 15 residues long. Looked up from germline, CDR1 is SGHRS and CDR2 is YFSETQ. Trimming pared 3 bases from V and 5 bases from J, leaving 17 bases between. The CDR3 spells CASSWGGTRQETQYF. The CDR3 DNA reads as TGCGCCAGCAGCTGGGGGGGGACAAGGCAGGAGACCCAGTACTTC.

The chain is built from TRBV9 and TRBJ2-3; D call uncertain. Germline values: CDR1 SGDLS, CDR2 YYNGEE. V was pared by 1 base and J by 4 bases, with 4 bases between. The CDR3 has 12 amino acids. The CDR3 coding sequence is TGTGCCAGCAGCGTAAGCGCAGATACGCAGTATTTT. It specifies CASSVSADTQYF.

Only a few counts were recorded for this clone. The chain joins TRBV14 to TRBJ1-1; no clear D. V was trimmed by 4 bases and J by 2 bases, leaving 11 bases between them. This CDR3 has 14 amino acids. CDR1 SGHDN and CDR2 FVKESK come from the germline V gene. CDR3: CASSRGWQNTEAFF. CDR3 sequence (DNA): TGTGCCAGCAGCCGAGGCTGGCAAAACACTGAAGCTTTCTTT.

This rearrangement joins TRBV5-1 to TRBJ1-2; possibly TRBD1 for D (6 bases). The CDR3 runs to 15 residues. Trimming stripped 3 bases from V and 0 bases from J, with 12 bases between. From germline, CDR1 is SGHRS and CDR2 YFSETQ. CDR3 protein: CASSWGAGANYGYTF. The CDR3 region has the DNA TGCGCCAGCAGCTGGGGGGCAGGGGCTAACTATGGCTACACCTTC.

The V gene is TRBV4-1, the J gene TRBJ2-2; D is unclear. This CDR3 spans 13 amino acids. V dropped 5 bases and J dropped 7 bases, with 11 bases sitting between them. Germline CDR1 MGHRA, CDR2 YSYEKL. The CDR3: CASSVPVVGELFF. The DNA of the CDR3 is TGCGCCAGCAGCGTACCAGTGGTCGGGGAGCTGTTTTTT.

This rearrangement joins TRBV9 to TRBJ1-4, with 7 nucleotides matching TRBD1. V trimming: 5 bases; J trimming: 8 bases; junction bases outside the gene matches: 9. CDR1 is SGDLS and CDR2 is YYNGEE in the germline V gene. CDR3 length: 14 residues. This CDR3 reads CASRGDSQEEKLFF. In DNA, the CDR3 is TGTGCCAGCAGAGGGGACAGCCAGGAGGAAAAACTGTTTTTT.

This chain connects TRBV6-1 to TRBJ2-7, with no clear D. The V gene lost 6 bases and the J gene lost 6 bases, with 12 bases spanning the gap. CDR1 MNHNS and CDR2 SASEGT come from the germline V gene. The CDR3 runs 12 residues. The CDR3 DNA sequence: TGTGCCAGCAGGGGCAATGGCCGCGAGCAGTACTTC. It specifies CASRGNGREQYF.

This clone is a singleton in its sample. This chain uses TRBV5-1 with TRBJ2-2; tentatively, D is TRBD1 or TRBD2 (5 bases each). Trimming removed 2 bases at V and 5 bases at J, with 13 bases between. The CDR3 totals 15 residues. The germline CDR1 and CDR2 sequences are SGHRS and YFSETQ. The chain's CDR3 is CASSFAGRGTGELFF. The CDR3 bases are TGCGCCAGCAGCTTTGCAGGGCGCGGGACCGGGGAGCTGTTTTTT.

This clone was observed once. J is TRBJ2-7 and V is TRBV9; 7 bases align to TRBD1. Germline trimming cut 4 bases from V and 2 bases from J; bases unmatched to any gene: 6. Per germline, CDR1 SGDLS and CDR2 YYNGEE. This CDR3 contains 14 residues. The CDR3 bases are TGTGCCAGCAGCCCCCGGGACAGACCCTACGAGCAGTACTTC. This gives the protein CASSPRDRPYEQYF.

The V gene is TRBV15, the J gene TRBJ1-5, with D maybe TRBD1 (5 bases). The CDR3 spans 15 residues. V was pared by 3 bases and J by 5 bases, with 14 bases between. Germline CDR1 is LNHNV and CDR2 is YYDKDF (reference sequence). CDR3: CATSSDQGIDQPQHF. The CDR3 DNA reads as TGTGCCACCAGCAGCGATCAGGGAATAGATCAGCCCCAGCATTTT.

This clone qualifies as medium-sized. The CDR3 sequence is CASSPRGSFFGNTIYF. DNA of the CDR3: TGTGCCAGCAGCCCAAGGGGCTCGTTTTTTGGAAACACCATATATTTT. The chain is built from TRBV7-2 and TRBJ1-3; D is possibly TRBD1 (5 bases). The CDR3 has 16 residues. V gave up 5 bases and J gave up 3 bases, with 17 bases separating them. Germline V gene sequence: CDR1 SGHTA, CDR2 FQGNSA.

The rearrangement links TRBV7-3 to TRBJ1-1; weak D call: TRBD1 (5 bases). This CDR3 is built from 14 residues. Germline CDR1 SGHTA, CDR2 FQGTGA. V lost 2 bases, J lost 1 base, and 8 bases lay in between. CDR3 coding DNA: TGTGCCAGCAGCTTACGGGGGGAGAACACTGAAGCTTTCTTT. Translation gives CASSLRGENTEAFF.

The chain uses TRBV9 and TRBJ2-1; TRBD2 matches 7 bases. The trim removed 0 bases at V and 0 bases at J, leaving 3 bases unmatched. The CDR3 sequence is 16 residues long. The V gene's germline CDR1 is SGDLS and CDR2 YYNGEE. CDR3 in DNA: TGTGCCAGCAGCGTAGATGGGAGGGCCTCCTACAATGAGCAGTTCTTC. It is translated as CASSVDGRASYNEQFF. Full variable domain (rest looked up from reference TRBV9 and TRBJ2-1): DSGVTQTPKHLITATGQRVTLRCSPRSGDLSVYWYQQSLDQGLQFLIQYYNGEERAKGNILERFSAQQFPDLHSELNLSSLELGDSALYFCASSVDGRASYNEQFFGPGTRLTVL.

The V and J genes are TRBV18 and TRBJ2-7; 9 positions match TRBD2. With V trimmed by 4 bases and J by 7 bases, 11 bases remained unmatched. Germline lookup yields CDR1 KGHSH and CDR2 LQKENI. This CDR3 has 15 amino acids. The CDR3, as DNA: TGTGCCAGCTCACGGGGGATAGCGGGAGTGGTTGAGCAGTACTTC. It yields the protein CASSRGIAGVVEQYF.

The chain combines TRBV5-1 with TRBJ2-3, with D possibly TRBD2 on 5 matching bases. V was trimmed by 2 bases and J by 2 bases, leaving 6 bases between them. Germline lookup yields CDR1 SGHRS and CDR2 YFSETQ. The CDR3 is 13 residues long. The CDR3 DNA is TGCGCCAGCAGCTTTGGACTCACAGATACGCAGTATTTT. Translated, it gives CASSFGLTDTQYF.

The chain joins TRBV5-1 to TRBJ2-1; TRBD2 aligns across 12 bases. This CDR3 comprises 16 residues. Germline V CDR1 and CDR2: SGHRS, YFSETQ. V lost 5 bases to trimming and J lost 0 bases; unmatched junction nucleotides: 3. CDR3 amino acids: CASSPTSGSSYNEQFF. Here the CDR3 DNA reads TGCGCCAGCAGTCCGACTAGCGGGAGCTCCTACAATGAGCAGTTCTTC. Together with reference TRBV5-1 and TRBJ2-1, the CDR3 gives the full variable domain: KAGVTQTPRYLIKTRGQQVTLSCSPISGHRSVSWYQQTPGQGLQFLFEYFSETQRNKGNFPGRFSGRQFSNSRSEMNVSTLELGDSALYLCASSPTSGSSYNEQFFGPGTRLTVL.

This clone ranks as medium-sized (0.01 to 0.1%). This chain links TRBV4-2 with TRBJ2-1; 8 bases align to TRBD2. CDR1 LGHNA and CDR2 YNFKEQ come from the germline V gene. The CDR3 extends over 15 amino acids. J was trimmed by 7 bases and V by 0 bases; bases with no gene match: 5. CDR3 bases: TGTGCCAGCAGCCAAGAGACGGGAGGGCCAAATGAGCAGTTCTTC. Its protein product is CASSQETGGPNEQFF.

This clone showed up just once. The chain combines TRBV25-1 with TRBJ2-1; D gene unclear. Trimming removed 3 bases at V and 9 bases at J, with 12 bases between. Germline V gives CDR1 MGHDK, CDR2 SYGVNS. This CDR3 has 13 residues. The CDR3 region is CASSEAGEPEQFF. The DNA of the CDR3 is TGTGCCAGCAGTGAGGCTGGTGAGCCTGAGCAGTTCTTC.